Listed here are 29 T cell receptor beta chains from one sample, sequenced in a study of CD8 T cells in ankylosing spondylitis. MiXCR, applied by TCRdb to the 5' RACE reads, yields one record per CDR3 protein. This table has 250,000 to 300,000 distinct CDR3 sequences, around 20% appearing once. The sequenced sample was blood, either unsorted or a sorted T cell fraction (not recorded which). The receptor set was obtained from a male donor with ankylosing spondylitis or in good health (not recorded which).

This clonotype has only one observation. The chain combines TRBV7-9 with TRBJ1-1; maybe TRBD1 (6 bases). The V and J ends lost 5 bases and 3 bases respectively, with 19 bases between them. CDR1 SEHNR and CDR2 FQNEAQ come from the germline V gene (reference sequence). This CDR3 comprises 16 residues. The CDR3: CASSRSGGLEDTEAFF. The CDR3 coding sequence is TGTGCCAGCAGCCGATCGGGGGGGCTGGAGGACACTGAAGCTTTCTTT.

This clonotype was observed a handful of times. The rearrangement links TRBV5-1 to TRBJ2-1, with TRBD2 matching over 9 bases. CDR3 length: 16 residues. The ends lost 1 base at V and 0 bases at J; junction bases unmatched: 2. The V gene's germline CDR1 is SGHRS and CDR2 YFSETQ. This CDR3 reads CASSLTTSGSYNEQFF. The CDR3 DNA is TGCGCCAGCAGCTTGACGACTAGCGGCTCCTACAATGAGCAGTTCTTC.

This clonotype was picked up many times. V and J are TRBV6-1 and TRBJ2-2, with 8 bases lining up with TRBD1. The CDR3 sequence is 17 residues long. CDR1 and CDR2 (germline): MNHNS, SASEGT. Trimming removed 6 bases from V and 3 bases from J; junction bases left unmatched: 12. The CDR3 nucleotides are TGTGCCAGCAGCCTACAGGGGGTCCGCTTTGACACCGGGGAGCTGTTTTTT. It is translated as CASSLQGVRFDTGELFF.

The V call is TRBV5-1, the J call TRBJ2-3; 7 bases are a match to TRBD2. Germline V gene lookup returns CDR1 SGHRS and CDR2 YFSETQ. V lost 0 bases and J lost 5; bases outside the gene matches: 12. The CDR3 covers 17 residues. As DNA, the CDR3 is TGCGCCAGCAGCTTGGTTTTACGCGGGAGAGCGGGAGATACGCAGTATTTT. This translates into CASSLVLRGRAGDTQYF.

J is TRBJ2-7 and V is TRBV5-1, with no clear D. The CDR3 has 13 amino acids. The germline CDR1 and CDR2 sequences are SGHRS and YFSETQ. The V and J ends lost 3 bases and 6 bases respectively, with 13 bases between them. The CDR3 region has the DNA TGCGCCAGCAGCTCTTCTCTGGGCACCGAGCAGTACGTC. It encodes CASSSSLGTEQYV.

V and J are TRBV7-6 and TRBJ2-4; D not resolved. Germline CDR1 SGHVS, CDR2 FNYEAQ. V shed 1 base and J shed 0 bases, with 16 bases lying between them. The CDR3 spans 18 residues. The CDR3, as DNA: TGTGCCAGCAGCTTAGTCGCCTTTGGGGAAGTAGCCAAAAACATTCAGTACTTC. As protein: CASSLVAFGEVAKNIQYF.

This clonotype was counted at least ten times. The V call is TRBV6-1, the J call TRBJ2-2; 9 bases are shared with TRBD1. V gave up 7 bases and J gave up 0 bases; unmatched junction bases: 3. The CDR3 is 15 residues long. Germline CDR1 MNHNS, CDR2 SASEGT. The CDR3 DNA is TGTGCCAGCACCCGGGACAGGGCGAACACCGGGGAGCTGTTTTTT. Protein product: CASTRDRANTGELFF.

V usage is TRBV5-1 and J usage is TRBJ2-5; 10 nucleotides align to TRBD1. J gave up 5 bases and V 4 bases, and 8 bases lay outside the gene matches. CDR3 length: 15 residues. CDR1 and CDR2 from the germline V gene are SGHRS and YFSETQ. This CDR3 reads CASSPDGQGGETQYF. CDR3 DNA: TGCGCCAGCAGCCCGGATGGACAGGGGGGTGAGACCCAGTACTTC.

The J gene is TRBJ2-4, the V gene TRBV5-1, with D perhaps matching TRBD1 (5 bases). V was pared by 2 bases and J by 0 bases, with 12 bases between. The CDR3 is 16 residues long. Germline V gene sequence: CDR1 SGHRS, CDR2 YFSETQ. The CDR3 region has the DNA TGCGCCAGCAGCTTACCAGGGAATCTAGCCAAAAACATTCAGTACTTC. The encoded protein is CASSLPGNLAKNIQYF. Filled out from reference TRBV5-1 and TRBJ2-4, the complete variable domain reads KAGVTQTPRYLIKTRGQQVTLSCSPISGHRSVSWYQQTPGQGLQFLFEYFSETQRNKGNFPGRFSGRQFSNSRSEMNVSTLELGDSALYLCASSLPGNLAKNIQYFGAGTRLSVL.

J is TRBJ2-1 and V is TRBV25-1; TRBD2 aligns across 15 bases. The CDR3 has 17 amino acids. Germline V gene sequence: CDR1 MGHDK, CDR2 SYGVNS. With V trimmed by 6 bases and J by 4 bases, 7 bases remained unmatched. The CDR3 loop is CASSGPGLAGGYNEQFF. The CDR3 DNA sequence: TGTGCCAGCAGCGGGCCGGGACTAGCGGGAGGATACAATGAGCAGTTCTTC.

This sequence joins TRBV12-3 or TRBV12-4 and TRBJ1-1; D remains unclear. V gave up 2 bases and J gave up 5 bases, with 15 bases separating them. CDR3 length: 15 amino acids. The CDR3 nucleotides are TGTGCCAGCAGTTTAACCCGACATTTCGAGACTGAAGCTTTCTTT. Protein product: CASSLTRHFETEAFF.

V and J are TRBV7-8 and TRBJ2-5, with a tentative D call TRBD1 (6 bases). Germline loops: CDR1 SGHVS, CDR2 FQNEAQ. This CDR3 spans 14 amino acids. V gave up 4 bases and J gave up 0 bases, with 9 bases separating them. As DNA, the CDR3 is TGTGCCAGCAGCTCTGGACAGTACCAAGAGACCCAGTACTTC. Amino acid sequence: CASSSGQYQETQYF.

The chain uses TRBV5-1 and TRBJ2-3; D remains unclear. V lost 4 bases and J 8 bases, leaving 11 bases between the germline ends. Germline loops: CDR1 SGHRS, CDR2 YFSETQ. The CDR3 is 12 residues long. The CDR3 sequence is CASSQNHGTQYF. For the CDR3, the DNA is TGCGCCAGCAGCCAGAACCATGGTACGCAGTATTTT.

This clonotype has just a few counts. The gene calls are TRBV12-3 or TRBV12-4 and TRBJ1-2; 11 bases fit TRBD1. V dropped 7 bases and J dropped 8; count of bases not matched to a gene: 12. The CDR3 spans 15 residues. The CDR3 region has the DNA TGTGCCAGCACTTCAACCCGGACAGGGGGCTTCGGCTACACCTTC. This codes for CASTSTRTGGFGYTF.

The table lists this clonotype with many counts. The chain uses TRBV30 and TRBJ1-2, with D possibly being TRBD1 (5 bases). This CDR3 has 15 amino acids. V lost 2 bases, J lost 1 base, and 14 bases lay in between. Germline-derived CDR1 and CDR2 are GTSNPN and SVGIG (reference sequence). DNA of the CDR3: TGTGCCTGGAGTAATTGGCAGGGTGGTAACTATGGCTACACCTTC. Amino acids: CAWSNWQGGNYGYTF.

This clonotype showed up many times. The rearrangement joins TRBV20-1 to TRBJ2-3, with D unclear. Trimming removed 2 bases at V and 2 bases at J, with 11 bases between. CDR1 DFQATT and CDR2 SNEGSKA come from the germline V gene (reference sequence). The CDR3 length is 14 residues. This CDR3 reads CSARPASPTDTQYF. The CDR3 nucleotides are TGCAGTGCTAGACCGGCATCCCCCACAGATACGCAGTATTTT.

This sequence joins TRBV28 and TRBJ2-4; 8 bases are shared with TRBD1. In germline, CDR1 is MDHEN, CDR2 SYDVKM. V dropped 5 bases and J dropped 4; count of bases not matched to a gene: 7. The CDR3 extends over 15 amino acids. Here the CDR3 DNA reads TGTGCCAGCAGTCTCCCTCAGGGGGCTAAAAACATTCAGTACTTC. This codes for CASSLPQGAKNIQYF.

V and J are TRBV5-5 and TRBJ2-2; weak D call: TRBD1 (5 bases). V lost 0 bases to trimming and J lost 1 base, with 10 bases between them. Germline CDR1 SGHKS, CDR2 YYEKEE (reference sequence). The CDR3 extends over 16 amino acids. The CDR3 nucleotides read TGTGCCAGCAGCTTGGTGAACAGGTTGAACACCGGGGAGCTGTTTTTT. Its protein product is CASSLVNRLNTGELFF.

This chain connects TRBV20-1 to TRBJ1-1, with unresolved D. The germline V and J ends were trimmed by 0 bases and 0 bases, with 11 bases remaining between them. The CDR3 runs to 15 residues. Germline loops: CDR1 DFQATT, CDR2 SNEGSKA (reference sequence). CDR3 region: CSARDLARLNTEAFF. CDR3 nucleotide sequence: TGCAGTGCTAGAGATCTTGCCAGGCTGAACACTGAAGCTTTCTTT.

Points on this clonotype: This may be a read error: a much more frequent sequence differs by one nucleotide. The J gene is TRBJ2-1, the V gene TRBV5-1; D is unclear. CDR3 length equals 14 residues. Trimming took off 7 bases at V and 6 bases at J, with 17 bases between the two ends. CDR1 SGHRS and CDR2 YFSETQ come from the germline V gene. DNA of the CDR3: TGCGCCAGCGGTGACACCCTTACCTGCAATGAGCAGTTCTTC. Its translation is CASGDTLTCNEQFF.

This clonotype came up many times. In DNA, the CDR3 is TGTGCCAGCAGCTTTTCAAGGGACAATGAGCAGTTCTTC. It encodes CASSFSRDNEQFF. This chain joins TRBV11-2 and TRBJ2-1; D gene uncertain. V lost 3 bases and J lost 5, with 8 bases in between. The CDR3 sequence is 13 residues long. The germline V gene encodes CDR1 SGHAT and CDR2 FQNNGV.

The V call is TRBV5-1, the J call TRBJ2-3, with a weak D call TRBD2 (7 bases). The CDR3 totals 17 residues. The germline gives CDR1 SGHRS, CDR2 YFSETQ. Trimming shortened V by 4 bases and J by 2 bases, and 20 bases separated the two germline ends. This chain's CDR3 is CASSRAGRQAFTDTQYF. CDR3 DNA sequence: TGCGCCAGCAGCCGAGCGGGGCGACAGGCCTTCACAGATACGCAGTATTTT.

This clonotype turned up a few times. The chain joins TRBV6-1 to TRBJ1-2; perhaps TRBD1 as D (6 bases). The ends were cut back, 7 bases at V and 2 bases at J, with 11 bases in the middle. From germline, CDR1 is MNHNS and CDR2 SASEGT. The length of the CDR3 is 13 residues. CDR3 in DNA: TGTGCCAGCACGGACGACAGGAACTATGGCTACACCTTC. It specifies CASTDDRNYGYTF.

This clonotype turned up a few times. The chain combines TRBV20-1 with TRBJ2-3; 12 bases map to TRBD1. The germline gives CDR1 DFQATT, CDR2 SNEGSKA (reference sequence). J gave up 4 bases and V 0 bases, and 5 bases lay outside the gene matches. This CDR3 comprises 16 residues. The CDR3 DNA sequence: TGCAGTGCTAGAGATCCGGGACAGGGGGCCTCAGATACGCAGTATTTT. Its translation: CSARDPGQGASDTQYF.

Ten or more counts support this clonotype. The chain is built from TRBV29-1 and TRBJ2-3; TRBD2 might be the D (6 bases). The V gene's germline CDR1 is SQVTM and CDR2 ANQGSEA. The CDR3 runs 13 residues. Trimming took off 6 bases at V and 4 bases at J, with 14 bases between the two ends. The CDR3 DNA reads TGCAGCGTGGACGTTACGGGGGCAGATACGCAGTATTTT. Translated: CSVDVTGADTQYF.

This clonotype was detected many times. The V and J genes are TRBV12-3 or TRBV12-4 and TRBJ2-3, with D perhaps TRBD2 (6 bases). The CDR3 totals 14 residues. Trimming shortened V by 6 bases and J by 2 bases, and 12 bases separated the two germline ends. CDR3 nucleotide sequence: TGTGCCAGCAGCCCGGGGACTTTCACAGATACGCAGTATTTT. This gives the protein CASSPGTFTDTQYF.

The sample holds many counts of this clonotype. The J gene is TRBJ2-1, the V gene TRBV24-1, with 7 nucleotides matching TRBD2. Germline V CDR1 and CDR2: KGHDR, SFDVKD. This CDR3 region has 15 residues. The V segment lost 5 bases and the J segment 2 bases; nucleotides outside the gene matches: 5. The CDR3 DNA reads as TGTGCCACCAGTGTTGCGGGAGTGACCTACAATGAGCAGTTCTTC. Protein: CATSVAGVTYNEQFF.

The chain uses TRBV3-1 and TRBJ2-2, with D possibly matching TRBD2 (5 bases). This CDR3 comprises 15 residues. With 5 bases removed from V and 4 bases from J, the gap between germline ends came to 14 bases. The germline V gene encodes CDR1 LGHDT and CDR2 YNNKEL (reference sequence). DNA of the CDR3: TGTGCCAGCAGCGGGGTTGGACTGGGCACCGGGGAGCTGTTTTTT. Translated: CASSGVGLGTGELFF.

This clonotype was seen a handful of times. The junction does not match germline at one end; this may be a read error. The rearrangement uses TRBV10-3 and TRBJ1-5; D remains unclear. This CDR3 spans 13 amino acids. The germline gives CDR1 ENHRY, CDR2 SYGVKD. CDR3 protein: CAIREYSNQPQHF. CDR3 nucleotides: TGTGCCATCAGAGAGTATAGCAATCAGCCCCAGCATTTT.